This T cell receptor beta chain was captured by sequencing in a study of blood T cell repertoires in COVID-19 (dated by TCRdb to about 2020). Looking at the study overall: Samples covering the acute and convalescent phases of COVID-19 were provided by collaborators in the United States, Italy and Spain. The prospective study material was composed of cDNA or gDNA derived from T cells, B-cell-depleted T cells, or PBMCs. Subjects who had been exposed to COVID-19, were actively infected with it, or had recovered from it provided the deeply sampled blood TCRbeta repertoires that made up the dataset. The repertoires were released in a freely available public database meant as a resource for research on the immune response to SARS-CoV-2. Samples came from the ongoing ImmuneRACE study (first 160 participants) plus 1,254 subjects from 6 global collaborators. Sample metadata almost always included a de-identified subject ID, COVID-19 status, age in years and sex. Where available, HLA class I and class II types were obtained from metadata supplied by the sample provider rather than from assay-based typing.

General findings and caveats noted by the study authors: Clinical and demographic metadata were provided uncurated, with the amount varying by source and participant.

The immunoSEQ Assay, a bias-controlled multiplex PCR, was used to amplify TCRbeta CDR3 regions from genomic DNA. As for how the authors treated the data: Nucleated cell counts per sample were estimated from amplification of reference gene primers within the assay. Sequence reads were collapsed and filtered to measure the absolute abundance of every unique TCRbeta CDR3 rearrangement. For each sample, productive Simpson clonality was calculated as the square root of Simpson's diversity index across productive rearrangements. TCRdb took over this immuneACCESS table, retaining in-frame rearrangements with V and J assigned. Such tables are incomplete; in checked studies, under half of the missing clones stem from an unresolved V gene, and the remainder is unexplained. That table is the source of V, J and clone size, and D and trimming were worked out from the DNA. Counted in this sample were about 160,000 clones; 85% to 95% of them appeared once. The ten largest clones represent 0.5% to 0.6% of the sample.

The collaborating institutions used their own protocols to collect whole blood in K2EDTA tubes. For TCRbeta analysis, collaborators shipped samples in one of three forms: frozen whole blood, isolated PBMCs, or DNA extracted from either of those sample types. V loses 6 bases of germline sequence and J loses 10 bases, and the interval between the two ends is 19 bases. The cysteine opens and the phenylalanine closes a CDR3 of 14 amino acids. Only the CDR3 region is kept as DNA, spanning 42 bases read in frame from base 1. Reading the germline V gene gives CDR1 MNHEY and CDR2 SVGAGI. As to this clone: Its antigen remains undetermined. No base quality values were provided; no much bigger clone lies one nucleotide off.

The sequenced sample consisted of peripheral blood. The chain is assembled from TRBV6-5 and TRBJ2-1; the D gene is possibly TRBD2, with 5 bases matching. This TCR was recovered from a man aged 45-60 years with acute or convalescent COVID-19. Read as DNA, the sequence is TGTGCCAGCAGCCAAAACGAGTTGGGAGACGAGCAGTTCTTC. This sequence encodes CASSQNELGDEQFF.